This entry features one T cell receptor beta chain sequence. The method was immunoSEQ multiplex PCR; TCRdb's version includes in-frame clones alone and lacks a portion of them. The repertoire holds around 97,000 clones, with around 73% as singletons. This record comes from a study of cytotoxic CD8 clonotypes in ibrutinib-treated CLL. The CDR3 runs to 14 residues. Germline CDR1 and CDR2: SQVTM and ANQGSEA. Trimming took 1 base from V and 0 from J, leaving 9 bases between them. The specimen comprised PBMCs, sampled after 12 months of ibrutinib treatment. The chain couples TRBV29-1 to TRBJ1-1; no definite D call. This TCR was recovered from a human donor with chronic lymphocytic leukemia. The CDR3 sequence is CSVEVGTVNTEAFF. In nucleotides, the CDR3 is TGCAGCGTTGAAGTAGGTACGGTGAACACTGAAGCTTTCTTT.